A single sample gave rise to the 2 T cell receptor beta chains below, sequenced in a study of blood T cell repertoires in COVID-19. Assay used: immunoSEQ multiplex PCR; TCRdb lists only in-frame clones, some missing. The sample consists of approximately 130,000 clones, about 85% of them appearing once. Sequencing input: peripheral blood. The receptors here all came from a human donor in a cohort sampled during active COVID-19.

The V gene is TRBV30, the J gene TRBJ2-5, with 8 bases matching TRBD2. This CDR3 has 13 residues. Germline assignment: CDR1 GTSNPN and CDR2 SVGIG (reference sequence). The trim removed 5 bases at V and 6 bases at J, leaving 8 bases unmatched. For the CDR3, the DNA is TGTGCCTGGGGTAGGAGCGGGGGAAAGACCCAGTACTTC. It specifies CAWGRSGGKTQYF.

This clone appeared once. The chain has TRBV30 and TRBJ1-2; 9 bases are a match to TRBD1. The length of the CDR3 is 14 residues. Germline V gene data show CDR1 as GTSNPN and CDR2 as SVGIG (reference sequence). V trimming: 5 bases; J trimming: 7 bases; junction bases outside the gene matches: 11. This chain's CDR3 is CAWSASGQGLGYTF. The CDR3 nucleotides are TGTGCCTGGTCAGCTTCGGGACAGGGTCTTGGCTACACCTTC.